The rows below give T cell receptor beta chains drawn from one sample of a study of T cells in Graves' hyperthyroidism and ophthalmopathy. In TCRdb, the multiplex PCR reads were re-called with MiXCR into one record per CDR3 protein. This sample has fewer than 900,000 distinct CDR3 sequences, with around 17% found just once. Sequencing was done on a sample of blood. These receptors originate from a man aged 18 to 30 with Graves' hyperthyroidism. Each CDR3 is given with its conserved first and last residue. Fields, in order: D gene, V gene, clone size, J gene, CDR3 protein, CDR3 DNA. The D gene is left open where the match is weak. The size of a clone is reported for some rows only, either as once, few or many, or as a class for expanded clones.

>TRBD1|TRBV12-3/TRBV12-4|many|TRBJ1-5
CASSLLGQGANQPQHF
TGTGCCAGCAGTTTACTCGGACAGGGGGCGAATCAGCCCCAGCATTTT
>.|TRBV9|.|TRBJ1-4
CASGRGGTNEKLFF
TGTGCCAGCGGACGGGGAGGCACTAATGAAAAACTGTTTTTT
>TRBD1|TRBV20-1|many|TRBJ2-2
CSAPRTGVNTGELFF
TGCAGTGCTCCAAGGACAGGCGTGAACACCGGGGAGCTGTTTTTT
>.|TRBV28|many|TRBJ2-7
CASRVGASYEQYF
TGTGCCAGTAGAGTTGGGGCCTCCTACGAGCAGTACTTC
>.|TRBV2|many|TRBJ2-7
CASSTGTSNEQYF
TGTGCCAGCAGCACCGGGACATCCAACGAGCAGTACTTC
>.|TRBV7-6|.|TRBJ1-4
CASSAHSEKAEKLFF
TGTGCCAGCAGCGCCCACAGCGAAAAGGCTGAAAAACTGTTTTTT
>.|TRBV24-1|few|TRBJ2-1
CATSDLSSAMFF
TGTGCCACCAGTGATTTATCGTCGGCAATGTTCTTC
>.|TRBV11-1|many|TRBJ2-7
CASSFSREQVSYEQYF
TGTGCCAGCAGCTTCTCTAGGGAACAGGTATCCTACGAGCAGTACTTC
>.|TRBV18|many|TRBJ1-1
CASSLTWGDLNTEAFF
TGTGCCAGCTCCCTGACCTGGGGGGATCTAAACACTGAAGCTTTCTTT
>.|TRBV4-2|few|TRBJ2-2
CASSQGFYTGELFF
TGTGCCAGCAGCCAAGGCTTTTACACCGGGGAGCTGTTTTTT
>.|TRBV20-1|few|TRBJ1-6
CSASRNSIRGNSPLHF
TGCAGTGCTAGCAGGAACTCAATCCGGGGAAATTCACCCCTCCACTTT
>.|TRBV19|few|TRBJ2-1
CASRIGTLSYNEQFF
TGTGCCAGTAGAATCGGGACGCTCTCCTACAATGAGCAGTTCTTC
>.|TRBV28|many|TRBJ2-7
CASSTDRFGYEQYF
TGTGCCAGCAGTACGGACAGATTTGGATACGAGCAGTACTTC
>TRBD1|TRBV6-1|few|TRBJ2-3
CASRGTGYTDTQYF
TGTGCCAGCAGAGGGACAGGTTACACAGATACGCAGTATTTT
>.|TRBV7-2|few|TRBJ2-1
CASSPGTGIDEQFF
TGTGCCAGCAGCCCGGGGACTGGGATTGATGAGCAGTTCTTC
>TRBD2|TRBV7-9|.|TRBJ2-7
CASSSRDSGRASPEQYF
TGTGCCAGCAGCTCAAGGGATAGCGGGAGGGCCTCTCCCGAGCAGTACTTC
>.|TRBV28|.|TRBJ2-1
CASSLSGDRYNEQFF
TGTGCCAGCAGTTTATCAGGGGACCGTTACAATGAGCAGTTCTTC
>TRBD2|TRBV27|.|TRBJ2-3
CASRRASGRFSTDTQYF
TGTGCCAGCAGGCGGGCTAGCGGAAGGTTCTCCACAGATACGCAGTATTTT
>.|TRBV28|many|TRBJ2-1
CASSFLGGVGVNEQFF
TGTGCCAGCAGTTTTCTGGGAGGAGTCGGGGTCAATGAGCAGTTCTTC
>TRBD2|TRBV18|many|TRBJ2-5
CASSPAGGETQYF
TGTGCCAGCTCACCTGCGGGGGGAGAGACCCAGTACTTC
>TRBD2|TRBV2|many|TRBJ2-1
CASGGLSGHNEQFF
TGTGCCAGCGGGGGACTATCGGGCCACAATGAGCAGTTCTTC
>.|TRBV7-9|few|TRBJ2-1
CASLGDLGSLDEQFF
TGTGCCAGCCTGGGCGATCTAGGGAGCCTCGATGAGCAGTTCTTC
>TRBD2|TRBV7-6|.|TRBJ2-3
CASSPGPGRGAPADTQYF
TGTGCCAGCAGCCCGGGCCCCGGGAGGGGGGCGCCGGCAGATACGCAGTATTTT
>TRBD2|TRBV27|.|TRBJ2-3
CASSIPGLAGTTDTQYF
TGTGCCAGCAGTATCCCCGGACTAGCGGGCACCACAGATACGCAGTATTTT
>TRBD2|TRBV20-1|.|TRBJ2-1
CSARGLAGDTPAYEQFF
TGCAGTGCTAGAGGACTAGCGGGAGATACGCCCGCCTACGAGCAGTTCTTC
>TRBD2|TRBV6-5|.|TRBJ2-7
CASSFIAGGTSYEQYF
TGTGCCAGCAGTTTTATAGCGGGAGGGACATCCTACGAGCAGTACTTC
>TRBD2|TRBV9|few|TRBJ2-3
CASSDPGLGASDTQYF
TGTGCCAGCAGCGATCCGGGACTAGGGGCATCTGATACGCAGTATTTT
>.|TRBV30|many|TRBJ1-3
CALSRGRASGNTIYF
TGTGCCTTATCCAGGGGAAGGGCCTCTGGAAACACCATATATTTT
>.|TRBV10-3|.|TRBJ1-1
CAISPYLGTEAFF
TGTGCCATCAGCCCCTACCTCGGCACTGAAGCTTTCTTT
>.|TRBV7-8|.|TRBJ1-2
CASSSVGGRVGYTF
TGTGCCAGCAGCTCGGTGGGGGGGCGGGTTGGCTACACCTTC
>TRBD2|TRBV7-2|many|TRBJ2-3
CASSLGRLAATLRDTQYF
TGTGCCAGCAGCTTAGGTCGGCTAGCGGCAACCCTTAGGGATACGCAGTATTTT
>.|TRBV20-1|few|TRBJ2-1
CSARDHGDLRYNEQFF
TGCAGTGCTAGAGATCACGGGGACCTACGATACAATGAGCAGTTCTTC
>.|TRBV6-1|many|TRBJ2-1
CASSSAFSSYNEQFF
TGTGCCAGCAGTTCGGCGTTTAGCTCCTACAATGAGCAGTTCTTC
>.|TRBV4-1|.|TRBJ2-3
CASSQTLPSTDTQYF
TGCGCCAGCAGCCAAACACTTCCTAGCACAGATACGCAGTATTTT
>TRBD2|TRBV6-1|.|TRBJ2-2
CASSGVAGGSTGELFF
TGTGCCAGCAGCGGGGTAGCGGGAGGTAGCACCGGGGAGCTGTTTTTT
>.|TRBV2|many|TRBJ2-2
CASRGQGTGELFF
TGTGCCAGCAGGGGGCAGGGCACCGGGGAGCTGTTTTTT
>.|TRBV7-9|few|TRBJ2-1
CASTRLVSNEQFF
TGTGCCAGCACCAGACTAGTAAGCAATGAGCAGTTCTTC